The 22 T cell receptor beta chains given below trace back to one sample, sequenced in a study of identical twins. One entry per CDR3 protein, called by TCRdb with MiXCR from the 5' RACE reads. Counted here are some 570,000 distinct CDR3 sequences, 20% to 25% occurring once; the ten biggest clones make up more than 0.4%. The same sample was also studied in work on yellow fever vaccine responses in identical twins.

The specimen sequenced was CD4+ T cells sorted from blood. These receptors were taken from a woman between 18 and 29 years old in good health.

The chain uses TRBV7-7 and TRBJ2-3; D might be TRBD2 (6 bases). This CDR3 is 15 amino acids long. V lost 1 base and J lost 0, with 8 bases in between. Germline V gene lookup returns CDR1 SSHAT and CDR2 FNYEAQ (reference sequence). The CDR3 sequence: CASSLGEASTDTQYF. DNA for the CDR3: TGTGCCAGCAGCTTAGGGGAGGCAAGCACAGATACGCAGTATTTT.

This clonotype was counted only a few times. V gene TRBV11-1 combines with J gene TRBJ2-1, with 9 bases lining up with TRBD2. The CDR3 covers 14 residues. Losses at the gene ends were 4 bases for V and 4 bases for J; bases not matched to a gene: 2. Per germline, CDR1 SGHAT and CDR2 FQDESV (reference sequence). The CDR3 coding sequence is TGTGCCAGCAGCTCTAGCGGGATTTACAATGAGCAGTTCTTC. Translating gives CASSSSGIYNEQFF.

The genes are TRBV20-1 and TRBJ2-7, with 10 bases matching TRBD2. The CDR3 has 13 amino acids. V shed 5 bases and J 2 bases; nucleotides not matched to a gene: 3. In germline, CDR1 is DFQATT, CDR2 SNEGSKA (reference sequence). CDR3 coding DNA: TGCAGTGCTGGACTAGCGGAAGCCTACGAGCAGTACGTC. Translation gives CSAGLAEAYEQYV.

The chain carries TRBV7-9 and TRBJ2-3, with 9 positions matching TRBD1. Germline CDR1 SEHNR, CDR2 FQNEAQ (reference sequence). This CDR3 has 15 amino acids. J gave up 1 base and V 6 bases, and 5 bases lay outside the gene matches. CDR3 DNA: TGTGCCAGCAGTCGTACAGGGGGCGGCACAGATACGCAGTATTTT. It is translated as CASSRTGGGTDTQYF.

The chain is built from TRBV19 and TRBJ2-3, with D possibly being TRBD2 (5 bases). The CDR3 runs to 14 residues. Per germline, CDR1 LNHDA and CDR2 SQIVND (reference sequence). Trimming shortened V by 6 bases and J by 1 base, and 11 bases separated the two germline ends. The CDR3 sequence: CASSRPRGTDTQYF. In nucleotides, the CDR3 is TGTGCCAGTAGCCGACCGCGGGGCACAGATACGCAGTATTTT.

The chain carries TRBV28 and TRBJ1-2; 9 nucleotides align to TRBD1. The CDR3 length is 15 residues. V was clipped by 2 bases and J by 3 bases; unmatched bases: 4. Germline CDR1 reads MDHEN; CDR2 reads SYDVKM. The CDR3 loop is CASSLGDREDYGYTF. The CDR3 DNA reads as TGTGCCAGCAGTTTAGGGGACAGGGAGGACTATGGCTACACCTTC.

This clonotype was observed a handful of times. The gene calls are TRBV12-3 or TRBV12-4 and TRBJ1-4; D remains ambiguous. Deletions cut 0 bases from V and 7 bases from J, with 6 bases between. CDR3 length equals 13 residues. Here the CDR3 DNA reads TGTGCCAGCAGTTTAGCGTCTGGTGAAAAACTGTTTTTT. Its protein is CASSLASGEKLFF.

A few counts support this clonotype. The chain recombines TRBV15 with TRBJ1-1, with TRBD1 matching over 7 bases. The V gene end was trimmed by 3 bases and the J gene end by 1 base; junction bases not matched to a gene: 5. Germline CDR1 LNHNV, CDR2 YYDKDF (reference sequence). CDR3 size: 15 residues. The CDR3 sequence is CATSSQGTANTEAFF. The CDR3 bases are TGTGCCACCAGCAGTCAAGGGACAGCGAACACTGAAGCTTTCTTT.

This rearrangement joins TRBV12-3 or TRBV12-4 to TRBJ2-5, with D possibly matching TRBD2 (6 bases). V was pared by 1 base and J by 7 bases, with 16 bases between. The length of the CDR3 is 15 residues. The DNA for the CDR3 is TGTGCCAGCAGTTTAGGAGTGGAGGGACGAGGGACCCAGTACTTC. Translated, it gives CASSLGVEGRGTQYF.

Concerning this clonotype: One end of the junction varies from germline; a read error may be responsible. The chain carries TRBV29-1 and TRBJ2-4; 7 bases are a match to TRBD1. Germline V CDR1 and CDR2: SQVTM, ANQGSEA. The CDR3 covers 12 residues. CDR3 sequence reads: CSVGTAENIQYF. The CDR3 nucleotides are TGCAGCGTAGGGACAGCCGAAAACATTCAGTACTTC.

The chain couples TRBV4-1 to TRBJ1-2; no clear D. CDR1 and CDR2 from the germline V gene are MGHRA and YSYEKL. The germline V and J ends were trimmed by 0 bases and 4 bases, with 15 bases remaining between them. The CDR3 extends over 16 amino acids. CDR3 region: CASSQERNTAPYGYTF. CDR3 nucleotides: TGCGCCAGCAGCCAAGAAAGGAATACAGCCCCCTATGGCTACACCTTC.

The chain employs TRBV6-1 and TRBJ2-1; 11 bases line up with TRBD2. CDR3 length: 17 amino acids. Germline lookup yields CDR1 MNHNS and CDR2 SASEGT. V gave up 6 bases and J gave up 5 bases; unmatched junction bases: 12. The CDR3 sequence: CASSGTSGDPLNNEQFF. The CDR3 region has the DNA TGTGCCAGCAGCGGGACTAGCGGAGATCCCCTGAACAATGAGCAGTTCTTC.

The CDR3, as DNA: TGTGCCAGCAGACCGGGGGCCTCCTACGAGCAGTACTTC. Its protein product is CASRPGASYEQYF. This chain joins TRBV28 and TRBJ2-7; D possibly uses TRBD1 or TRBD2 (6 bases each). Germline V CDR1 and CDR2: MDHEN, SYDVKM. Trimming removed 6 bases at V and 0 bases at J, with 9 bases between. This CDR3 is 13 amino acids long.

The chain uses TRBV4-1 and TRBJ2-2; D could derive from TRBD1 or TRBD2 (6 bases each). The CDR3 runs to 15 residues. Germline V gene sequence: CDR1 MGHRA, CDR2 YSYEKL. The ends were cut back, 0 bases at V and 5 bases at J, with 10 bases in the middle. The CDR3 reads CASSQEGGGTGELFF. The CDR3 region has the DNA TGCGCCAGCAGCCAAGAGGGGGGCGGGACCGGGGAGCTGTTTTTT.

The chain has TRBV20-1 and TRBJ2-6, with D unclear. The CDR3 runs 17 residues. Trimming stripped 0 bases from V and 0 bases from J, with 12 bases between. Germline CDR1 reads DFQATT; CDR2 reads SNEGSKA (reference sequence). This CDR3 is CSARDLAGYSGANVLTF. The CDR3 nucleotides are TGCAGTGCTAGAGACCTTGCCGGTTACTCTGGGGCCAACGTCCTGACTTTC.

This clonotype was found a few times. The chain uses TRBV27 and TRBJ2-7; TRBD2 matches at 10 bases. With V trimmed by 0 bases and J by 7 bases, 9 bases remained unmatched. Per the germline V gene, CDR1 is MNHEY and CDR2 is SMNVEV (reference sequence). CDR3 size: 16 residues. CDR3 sequence reads: CASSLSGTSAPEEQYF. The CDR3 region has the DNA TGTGCCAGCAGTTTATCCGGGACTAGCGCCCCTGAAGAGCAGTACTTC.

This clonotype has just a few counts. This chain links TRBV28 with TRBJ2-2, with D possibly matching TRBD2 (6 bases). Deletions cut 3 bases from V and 6 bases from J, with 14 bases between. Germline V CDR1 and CDR2: MDHEN, SYDVKM. CDR3 size: 15 residues. The CDR3 loop is CASSFGDWVAGELFF. CDR3 DNA sequence: TGTGCCAGCAGTTTTGGGGACTGGGTCGCCGGGGAGCTGTTTTTT.

The chain uses TRBV5-5 and TRBJ2-7; 7 bases line up with TRBD1. This CDR3 has 14 residues. Germline CDR1 SGHKS, CDR2 YYEKEE (reference sequence). V shed 4 bases and J 2 bases; nucleotides not matched to a gene: 6. This chain's CDR3 is CASSNTDRTYEQYV. In DNA form, the CDR3 reads TGTGCCAGCAGCAACACGGACAGGACCTACGAGCAGTACGTC.

A single count supports this clonotype. V is TRBV27 and J is TRBJ2-2; D unresolved. Germline V gives CDR1 MNHEY, CDR2 SMNVEV (reference sequence). Trimming took 2 bases from V and 7 from J, leaving 8 bases between them. The CDR3 extends over 13 amino acids. DNA for the CDR3: TGTGCCAGCAGTTTAAGTGTCGTCGGGGAGCTGTTTTTT. Its translation is CASSLSVVGELFF.

This clonotype was counted a few times. The genes are TRBV28 and TRBJ2-1; D might be TRBD1 (5 bases). Germline V gives CDR1 MDHEN, CDR2 SYDVKM. There are 12 residues in the CDR3. V dropped 5 bases and J dropped 8 bases, with 10 bases sitting between them. CDR3 nucleotides: TGTGCCAGCAGTGGCAGGGTGGATGAGCAGTTCTTC. Translated, it gives CASSGRVDEQFF.

This clonotype was counted once. This chain uses TRBV6-5 with TRBJ2-1; a possible D gene is TRBD1 (6 bases). The CDR3 has 16 residues. V lost 0 bases to trimming and J lost 4 bases, with 13 bases between them. Germline V gene data show CDR1 as MNHEY and CDR2 as SVGAGI. The CDR3 DNA follows: TGTGCCAGCAGTTACTCTGTTGGGACACCTTACAATGAGCAGTTCTTC. Amino acid sequence: CASSYSVGTPYNEQFF.

CDR3: CASSLETGLSTDTQYF. CDR3 DNA sequence: TGTGCCAGCAGCTTAGAGACAGGGTTAAGCACAGATACGCAGTATTTT. The rearrangement joins TRBV11-2 to TRBJ2-3, with TRBD1 matching over 7 bases. Germline assignment: CDR1 SGHAT and CDR2 FQNNGV. The V and J ends lost 0 bases and 0 bases, in that order; junction bases with no gene match: 3. The CDR3 consists of 16 residues.